This T cell receptor beta chain appears in the sequencing data of a study of regulatory T cells in long-lasting Graves disease. Germline loops: CDR1 DFQATT, CDR2 SNEGSKA (reference sequence). V dropped 6 bases and J dropped 8; count of bases not matched to a gene: 13. The CDR3 is made up of 14 amino acids. This clonotype has ten or more counts. Antigen: not known. To make TCR beta libraries, researchers used iRepertoire HTBI primers and Arm-PCR of CDR3 regions. One entry per CDR3 protein results from TCRdb running MiXCR on the multiplex PCR reads. The data contain roughly 440,000 distinct CDR3 sequences, around 17% of them singletons. Noted time point: newly diagnosed GD, antithyroid drugs for less than 3 months. Scientists built the TCR library using RNA that was extracted from PBMCs. The peripheral blood volume drawn was 7.5 to 10 milliliters, and it was collected into EDTA tubes. General study results and limits: Persistent Graves' cases showed lower TCR diversity than newly diagnosed cases.

These data were also reused for a study on T cells in Graves' hyperthyroidism and ophthalmopathy.

The chain combines TRBV20-1 with TRBJ2-1, with 7 bases that match TRBD2. This clonotype was sampled from a woman in her late teens or twenties with Graves disease. This specimen consisted of peripheral blood mononuclear cells (PBMCs), obtained at new diagnosis, from a patient treated with antithyroid drugs. CDR3 DNA sequence: TGCAGTGCCCAGGGAGGGAGAGGTATTGATGAGCAGTTCTTC. It is translated as CSAQGGRGIDEQFF.